A single sample gave rise to the 23 T cell receptor beta chains below, sequenced in a study of CD8 T cells in Susac syndrome. When the RNA was reverse transcribed, random hexamers were used with an input of 0.5 to 1 ug. TCRdb fed the immunoSEQ multiplex PCR reads into MiXCR, producing one record per CDR3 protein. The sample lists 150,000 to 200,000 distinct CDR3 sequences, about 93% occurring once. Material for sequencing was CD4+ T cells from PBMCs. Receptors were obtained from a human donor with Susac syndrome.

This sequence joins TRBV6-6 and TRBJ1-1, with TRBD1 identical over 7 bases. Germline V gene data show CDR1 as MNHNY and CDR2 as SVGAGI (reference sequence). J lost 5 bases, V lost 7 bases, and 13 bases had no gene match. CDR3 size: 15 residues. The CDR3 loop reads CASTHFEGASTEAFF. CDR3 nucleotides: TGTGCCAGCACCCACTTTGAGGGGGCGAGTACTGAAGCTTTCTTT.

V and J are TRBV5-4 and TRBJ2-2; D perhaps matches TRBD2 (5 bases). The CDR3 contains 15 residues. Germline CDR1 is SGHNT and CDR2 is YYREEE (reference sequence). Trimming removed 2 bases at V and 1 base at J, with 9 bases between. The CDR3 sequence: CASSFVGVNTGELFF. The CDR3 coding sequence is TGTGCCAGCAGCTTCGTCGGGGTGAACACCGGGGAGCTGTTTTTT.

The V gene is TRBV29-1, the J gene TRBJ2-1, with a weak D call TRBD2 (5 bases). Per the germline V gene, CDR1 is SQVTM and CDR2 is ANQGSEA. This CDR3 region has 16 residues. Deletions cut 5 bases from V and 0 bases from J, with 17 bases between. CDR3 DNA sequence: TGCAGCGTTCCCGCCCCCCCGGGAAGCTCCTACAATGAGCAGTTCTTC. It translates to CSVPAPPGSSYNEQFF.

The chain carries TRBV30 and TRBJ2-1; TRBD1 matches at 8 bases. Per the germline V gene, CDR1 is GTSNPN and CDR2 is SVGIG (reference sequence). J was trimmed by 5 bases and V by 2 bases; bases with no gene match: 11. The length of the CDR3 is 16 residues. The CDR3 loop is CAWSKASGQDNNEQFF. The CDR3 region has the DNA TGTGCCTGGAGTAAAGCCTCGGGACAGGACAACAATGAGCAGTTCTTC.

The rearrangement links TRBV20-1 to TRBJ2-1; 8 positions match TRBD1. V shed 6 bases and J 0 bases; nucleotides not matched to a gene: 10. The CDR3 runs 16 residues. The germline V gene has CDR1 DFQATT and CDR2 SNEGSKA (reference sequence). CDR3 DNA: TGCAGTGCCCCGAACAGGGGGGCACTCTCCTACAATGAGCAGTTCTTC. Its translation: CSAPNRGALSYNEQFF.

The rearrangement uses TRBV2 and TRBJ1-2; D unclear. V shed 1 base and J shed 4 bases, with 7 bases lying between them. The CDR3 extends over 13 amino acids. Germline V lookup: CDR1 SNHLY, CDR2 FYNNEI. CDR3 coding DNA: TGTGCCAGCAGTGAAGTCTACAGCTATGGCTACACCTTC. Amino acid sequence: CASSEVYSYGYTF.

The V call is TRBV7-2, the J call TRBJ2-3, with a tentative D call TRBD2 (6 bases). Germline loops: CDR1 SGHTA, CDR2 FQGNSA. The V gene lost 2 bases and the J gene lost 1 base, with 10 bases spanning the gap. The CDR3 is 15 amino acids. CDR3 in DNA: TGTGCCAGCAGCTTATGGGGACTCCGCACAGATACGCAGTATTTT. Its translation is CASSLWGLRTDTQYF. Full variable domain (rest looked up from reference TRBV7-2 and TRBJ2-3): GAGVSQSPSNKVTEKGKDVELRCDPISGHTALYWYRQSLGQGLEFLIYFQGNSAPDKSGLPSDRFSAERTGGSVSTLTIQRTQQEDSAVYLCASSLWGLRTDTQYFGPGTRLTVL.

The genes are TRBV6-5 and TRBJ1-2; perhaps TRBD1 as D (5 bases). Germline V CDR1 and CDR2: MNHEY, SVGAGI. The CDR3 runs 14 residues. Trimming removed 5 bases at V and 4 bases at J, with 14 bases between. In DNA, the CDR3 is TGTGCCAGCAGTCGGGTCTCTCAGGGCTATGGCTACACCTTC. This encodes CASSRVSQGYGYTF.

V is TRBV18 and J is TRBJ1-2; no clear D gene. Trimming took off 6 bases at V and 6 bases at J, with 17 bases between the two ends. Germline CDR1 reads KGHSH; CDR2 reads LQKENI. The CDR3 spans 14 residues. Here the CDR3 reads CASSAVIPWNGYTF. The CDR3 nucleotides are TGTGCCAGCTCGGCAGTCATTCCTTGGAATGGCTACACCTTC.

The V and J genes are TRBV9 and TRBJ2-1; a possible D gene is TRBD2 (6 bases). In germline, CDR1 is SGDLS, CDR2 YYNGEE. The CDR3 contains 15 residues. Trimming removed 0 bases from V and 0 bases from J, with 7 bases in between. For the CDR3, the DNA is TGTGCCAGCAGCGTAGGGCGGGACTCCTACAATGAGCAGTTCTTC. It specifies CASSVGRDSYNEQFF.

The chain recombines TRBV25-1 with TRBJ2-7; TRBD1 agrees at 7 bases. Germline V gene sequence: CDR1 MGHDK, CDR2 SYGVNS. The CDR3 is made up of 13 amino acids. Trimming took 7 bases from V and 3 from J; bases not matched to a gene: 6. CDR3 DNA: TGTGCCAGCACCCGACAGGGAATCTACGAGCAGTACTTC. Protein sequence: CASTRQGIYEQYF.

The chain carries TRBV29-1 and TRBJ1-1; the D is unclear. Trimming cost V 1 base and J 5 bases, with 14 bases left between them. The CDR3 is 14 amino acids. Germline V CDR1 and CDR2: SQVTM, ANQGSEA. CDR3 residues: CSVEVRGIVTEAFF. CDR3 coding DNA: TGCAGCGTTGAAGTGCGGGGTATTGTTACTGAAGCTTTCTTT.

V gene TRBV20-1 combines with J gene TRBJ2-2, with 7 bases identical to TRBD2. The CDR3 runs 16 residues. The trim removed 2 bases at V and 1 base at J, leaving 7 bases unmatched. Germline CDR1 reads DFQATT; CDR2 reads SNEGSKA (reference sequence). The CDR3: CSARRTGEGNTGELFF. The CDR3 nucleotides read TGCAGTGCTAGAAGGACTGGGGAGGGGAACACCGGGGAGCTGTTTTTT.

The gene calls are TRBV10-2 and TRBJ1-5; D is possibly TRBD1 (5 bases). CDR1 is WSHSY and CDR2 is SAAADI in the germline V gene. The CDR3 is made up of 15 amino acids. The CDR3 loop is CASGPGPRSNQPQHF. CDR3 DNA: TGCGCTTCGGGGCCAGGGCCCCGTAGCAATCAGCCCCAGCATTTT.

V gene TRBV30 combines with J gene TRBJ2-6; TRBD1 is a possible D gene (5 bases). CDR3 size: 14 residues. The V end was cut by 8 bases, the J end by 0 bases, with 11 bases between. Germline V lookup: CDR1 GTSNPN, CDR2 SVGIG (reference sequence). The CDR3 reads CAGARSSGANVLTF. In DNA form, the CDR3 reads TGTGCCGGGGCGCGGTCCTCTGGGGCCAACGTCCTGACTTTC.

This clonotype was observed a single time. The J gene is TRBJ1-2, the V gene TRBV7-8; D remains ambiguous. This CDR3 is built from 13 residues. Germline CDR1 SGHVS, CDR2 FQNEAQ. V lost 1 base and J lost 7, with 10 bases in between. The CDR3 is CASSLGGVSGYTF. Here the CDR3 DNA reads TGTGCCAGCAGCTTAGGCGGGGTATCTGGCTACACCTTC.

The V and J genes are TRBV7-9 and TRBJ2-4; D assignment may be TRBD1 or TRBD2 (5 bases each). Deletions cut 4 bases from V and 2 bases from J, with 12 bases between. The CDR3 is 15 amino acids. In germline, CDR1 is SEHNR, CDR2 FQNEAQ (reference sequence). The CDR3 nucleotides read TGTGCCAGCAGCTCAGGGACGCCGTCCAAAAACATTCAGTACTTC. Residues: CASSSGTPSKNIQYF.

The CDR3 is CASSLDVGPGSYEQYF. In DNA form, the CDR3 reads TGCGCCAGCAGCTTGGATGTAGGCCCGGGCTCCTACGAGCAGTACTTC. The V gene is TRBV5-1, the J gene TRBJ2-7; no clear D. Germline loops: CDR1 SGHRS, CDR2 YFSETQ. Trimming removed 0 bases from V and 0 bases from J, with 13 bases in between. The CDR3 contains 16 residues.

The V gene is TRBV7-3, the J gene TRBJ2-5; D call uncertain. The germline V gene has CDR1 SGHTA and CDR2 FQGTGA. Trimming stripped 5 bases from V and 4 bases from J, with 14 bases between. The CDR3 has 14 residues. The CDR3 sequence: CASSPSHGSETQYF. CDR3 in DNA: TGTGCCAGCAGCCCCTCCCATGGGTCAGAGACCCAGTACTTC. The whole variable domain, filled in from reference TRBV7-3 and TRBJ2-5, reads GAGVSQTPSNKVTEKGKYVELRCDPISGHTALYWYRQSLGQGPEFLIYFQGTGAADDSGLPNDRFFAVRPEGSVSTLKIQRTERGDSAVYLCASSPSHGSETQYFGPGTRLLVL.

The sample holds a few counts of this clonotype. V usage is TRBV5-1 and J usage is TRBJ2-3; TRBD2 matches at 11 bases. This CDR3 comprises 15 residues. V lost 4 bases to trimming and J lost 3 bases; unmatched junction nucleotides: 4. Germline CDR1 and CDR2: SGHRS and YFSETQ. The CDR3 here is CASSPTSGETDTQYF. CDR3 bases: TGCGCCAGCAGCCCGACTAGCGGGGAGACAGATACGCAGTATTTT. Variable domain in full (rest from reference TRBV5-1 and TRBJ2-3): KAGVTQTPRYLIKTRGQQVTLSCSPISGHRSVSWYQQTPGQGLQFLFEYFSETQRNKGNFPGRFSGRQFSNSRSEMNVSTLELGDSALYLCASSPTSGETDTQYFGPGTRLTVL.

This chain links TRBV6-2 or TRBV6-3 with TRBJ2-7, with 7 positions matching TRBD1. CDR3 length: 12 amino acids. The junction had 6 bases not matched to a gene; V was cut back by 7 bases and J by 6 bases. Per the germline V gene, CDR1 is MNHEY and CDR2 is SVGEGT. This CDR3 is CASTNRQGEQYF. DNA of the CDR3: TGTGCCAGCACTAACCGACAGGGCGAGCAGTACTTC.

This sequence joins TRBV5-1 and TRBJ1-2, with 9 positions matching TRBD1. The length of the CDR3 is 14 residues. CDR1 and CDR2 from the germline V gene are SGHRS and YFSETQ. V lost 3 bases to trimming and J lost 8 bases; unmatched junction nucleotides: 8. CDR3 loop: CASSWEQGAQGYTF. The CDR3 nucleotides read TGCGCCAGCAGCTGGGAACAGGGGGCTCAGGGCTACACCTTC.

The V call is TRBV13, the J call TRBJ2-5; D may correspond to TRBD1 or TRBD2 (7 bases each). V was clipped by 3 bases and J by 4 bases, with 21 bases between them. Germline V gene lookup returns CDR1 PRHDT and CDR2 FYEKMQ (reference sequence). The CDR3 loop spans 17 amino acids. The CDR3 DNA follows: TGTGCCAGCAGCTTCGGTACGCCCTCAGGGGGGGGAGAGACCCAGTACTTC. Translating gives CASSFGTPSGGGETQYF.